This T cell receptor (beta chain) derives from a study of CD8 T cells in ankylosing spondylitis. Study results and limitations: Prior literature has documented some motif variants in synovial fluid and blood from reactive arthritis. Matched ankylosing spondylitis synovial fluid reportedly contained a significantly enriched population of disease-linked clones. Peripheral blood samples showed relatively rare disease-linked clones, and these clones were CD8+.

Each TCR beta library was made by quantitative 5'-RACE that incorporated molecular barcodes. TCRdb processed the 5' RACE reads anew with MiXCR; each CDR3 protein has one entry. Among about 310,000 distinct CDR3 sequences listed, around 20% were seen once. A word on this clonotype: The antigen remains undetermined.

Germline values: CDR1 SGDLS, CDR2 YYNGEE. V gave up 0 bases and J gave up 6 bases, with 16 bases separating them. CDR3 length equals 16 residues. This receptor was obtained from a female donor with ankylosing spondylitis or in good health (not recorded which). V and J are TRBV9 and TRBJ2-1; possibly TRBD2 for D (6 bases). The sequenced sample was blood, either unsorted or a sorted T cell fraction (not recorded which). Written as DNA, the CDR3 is TGTGCCAGCAGCGTAGCACTAGCAGAACCGGGCAATGAGCAGTTCTTC. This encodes CASSVALAEPGNEQFF.